Listed below are T cell receptor beta chains from one sample, sequenced in a study of shared clonotypes between healthy human individuals. Assay used: immunoSEQ multiplex PCR; TCRdb lists only in-frame clones, some missing. The sample consists of 2 million to 2.5 million clones, approximately 94% of them appearing once. Sequences were obtained from naive CD8+ T cells sorted from blood. Receptors were obtained from a man aged 18 to 30 in good health. The CDR3 runs from the conserved cysteine through the conserved F or W. Each record gives: D gene, V gene, clone size, J gene, CDR3 DNA, CDR3 protein. D genes are given only for firm matches. Clone sizes are given selectively: once, few, many, or a class where the clone is expanded.

>-|TRBV7-9|-|TRBJ2-7
TGTGCCAGCAGCTTAGCGGGTTCTGGGTACGAGCAGTACTTC
CASSLAGSGYEQYF
>-|TRBV13|-|TRBJ2-1
TGTGCCAGCAGCTTAAGTGTCGACAATGAGCAGTTCTTC
CASSLSVDNEQFF
>-|TRBV7-8|-|TRBJ2-1
TGTGCCAGCAGCTTATGGGAGAACAATGAGCAGTTCTTC
CASSLWENNEQFF
>TRBD1|TRBV11-2|-|TRBJ2-7
TGTGCCAGCAGCTTAGCCCCGTCAGGGGGCTACGAGCAGTACTTC
CASSLAPSGGYEQYF
>-|TRBV30|once|TRBJ1-5
TGTGCCTGGAGTACGGGGGCCGATAATCAGCCCCAGCATTTT
CAWSTGADNQPQHF
>-|TRBV19|-|TRBJ2-5
TGTGCCAGTAGTAGTCGACTAGGGGGCCTGGAGACCCAGTACTTC
CASSSRLGGLETQYF
>-|TRBV10-3|few|TRBJ1-1
TGTGCCATCAGCGAAAATGAGGAGAACACTGAAGCTTTCTTT
CAISENEENTEAFF
>-|TRBV6-6|-|TRBJ2-6
TGTGCCAGCAGTTACACGGTCTCTGGGGCCAACGTCCTGACTTTC
CASSYTVSGANVLTF
>-|TRBV5-1|-|TRBJ1-1
TGCGCCAGCAGCTTGGCCGAGGGAAACACTGAAGCTTTCTTT
CASSLAEGNTEAFF
>-|TRBV5-6|-|TRBJ2-7
TGTGCCAGCAGCTTGGGTGACAGCCCCTACGAGCAGTACTTC
CASSLGDSPYEQYF
>-|TRBV6-4|-|TRBJ2-7
TGTGCCAGCAGTGAAAGAGGAGAGTCCTACGAGCAGTACTTC
CASSERGESYEQYF
>-|TRBV4-3|-|TRBJ2-7
TGCGCCAGCAGCCAATCGACAGGTGGCTACGAGCAGTACTTC
CASSQSTGGYEQYF
>-|TRBV30|-|TRBJ1-2
TGTGCCTGGAGTCTAGGGATCACGGGTTATGGCTACACCTTC
CAWSLGITGYGYTF
>-|TRBV18|once|TRBJ2-7
TGTGCCAGCTGCGACAGTTACTCCTACGAGCAGTACTTC
CASCDSYSYEQYF
>-|TRBV29-1|-|TRBJ2-5
TGCAGCACCAGAGGGGAGACCCAGTACTTC
CSTRGETQYF
>TRBD1|TRBV6-1|-|TRBJ2-3
TGTGCCAGCAGCCCGGGACAGTTAACAGATACGCAGTATTTT
CASSPGQLTDTQYF
>-|TRBV13|-|TRBJ2-5
TGTGCCAGCAGCGACGCGGGGCTGGGTGGCCAAGAGACCCAGTACTTC
CASSDAGLGGQETQYF
>-|TRBV7-9|-|TRBJ1-2
TGTGCCAGCAGCTTAGGGCCCGGCTACACCTTC
CASSLGPGYTF
>TRBD2|TRBV27|-|TRBJ2-1
TGTGCCAGCAGTCCGCGGGGGGAAGGGGATGAGCAGTTCTTC
CASSPRGEGDEQFF
>TRBD2|TRBV29-1|-|TRBJ2-1
TGCAGCGTTGGCGCCGGGACTAGAGGAACCAATGAGCAGTTCTTC
CSVGAGTRGTNEQFF
>-|TRBV2|-|TRBJ2-2
TGTGCCAGCAGGGGTCCTATTCTCGGCACCGGGGAGCTGTTTTTT
CASRGPILGTGELFF
>-|TRBV15|-|TRBJ1-3
TGTGCCACCAGCGAGAGGGGTAGGCGGACAAATAATCTTAATGGAAACACCATATATTTT
CATSERGRRTNNLNGNTIYF
>-|TRBV7-9|-|TRBJ2-7
TGTGCCGGGGAGACAGGCGAAATGTACGAGCAGTACTTC
CAGETGEMYEQYF
>-|TRBV2|-|TRBJ1-2
TGTGCCAGCAGTGAAGGGGGAAGGACTAACTATGGCTACACCTTC
CASSEGGRTNYGYTF
>-|TRBV28|-|TRBJ2-3
TGTGCCAGCAGTTTAGCGGGAACCACAGATACGCAGTATTTT
CASSLAGTTDTQYF
>TRBD1|TRBV7-9|-|TRBJ2-7
TGTGCCAGCAGCTTTACCGGGACAGGGAGGGGCGAGCAGTACTTC
CASSFTGTGRGEQYF
>-|TRBV6-5|few|TRBJ2-3
TGTGCCAGCAGACAGACAGTTAACACAGATACGCAGTATTTT
CASRQTVNTDTQYF
>-|TRBV27|-|TRBJ1-5
TGTGCCAGCAGTCTCCGGACAGCGAATCAGCCCCAGCATTTT
CASSLRTANQPQHF
>-|TRBV21-1|-|TRBJ2-7
TGTGCCAGCACCGCGCCCACGGACGGGACAGGGTTCTACGAGCAGTACTTC
CASTAPTDGTGFYEQYF